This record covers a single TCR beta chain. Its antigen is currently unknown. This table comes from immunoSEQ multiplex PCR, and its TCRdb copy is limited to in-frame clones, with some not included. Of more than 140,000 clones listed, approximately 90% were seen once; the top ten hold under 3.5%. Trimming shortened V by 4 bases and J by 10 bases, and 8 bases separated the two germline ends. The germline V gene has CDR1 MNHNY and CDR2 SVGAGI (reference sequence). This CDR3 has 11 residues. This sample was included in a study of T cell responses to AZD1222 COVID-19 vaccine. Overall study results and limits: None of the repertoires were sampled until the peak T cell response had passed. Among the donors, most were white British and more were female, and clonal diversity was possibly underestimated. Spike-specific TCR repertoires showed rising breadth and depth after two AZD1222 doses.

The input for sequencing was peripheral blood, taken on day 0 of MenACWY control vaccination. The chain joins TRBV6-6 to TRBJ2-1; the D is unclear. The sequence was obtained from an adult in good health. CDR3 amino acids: CASSSLREQFF. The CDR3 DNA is TGTGCCAGCAGTTCCCTCCGGGAGCAGTTCTTC.